This TCR beta chain was retrieved from a study of OX40 agonist ivuxolimab in advanced cancers. Study-level information: Patients with hepatocellular carcinoma, melanoma, renal cell or head and neck cancer made up the dose-escalation patients. Enrollees could have had prior anti-PD-1, anti-PD-L1 or anti-CTLA-4 therapy, which 30% to 50% had received.

Profiled with immunoSEQ multiplex PCR; TCRdb holds only in-frame clones, not every one. The table lists 55,000 or so clones, around 86% of them singletons. The V gene's germline CDR1 is MGHDK and CDR2 SYGVNS. V shed 4 bases and J shed 5 bases, with 20 bases lying between them. This CDR3 has 16 amino acids. The sequence came from an adult with an advanced solid tumor such as melanoma, head and neck, liver or kidney cancer. The chain couples TRBV25-1 to TRBJ1-2; TRBD1 is a possible D gene (6 bases). The sample here was CD4+ or CD8+ T cells sorted from blood, taken in a trial of the OX40 agonist ivuxolimab. The DNA of the CDR3 is TGTGCCAGCAGTGGAACAAATTTGGACAGTGTGTATGGCTACACCTTC. This translates into CASSGTNLDSVYGYTF.